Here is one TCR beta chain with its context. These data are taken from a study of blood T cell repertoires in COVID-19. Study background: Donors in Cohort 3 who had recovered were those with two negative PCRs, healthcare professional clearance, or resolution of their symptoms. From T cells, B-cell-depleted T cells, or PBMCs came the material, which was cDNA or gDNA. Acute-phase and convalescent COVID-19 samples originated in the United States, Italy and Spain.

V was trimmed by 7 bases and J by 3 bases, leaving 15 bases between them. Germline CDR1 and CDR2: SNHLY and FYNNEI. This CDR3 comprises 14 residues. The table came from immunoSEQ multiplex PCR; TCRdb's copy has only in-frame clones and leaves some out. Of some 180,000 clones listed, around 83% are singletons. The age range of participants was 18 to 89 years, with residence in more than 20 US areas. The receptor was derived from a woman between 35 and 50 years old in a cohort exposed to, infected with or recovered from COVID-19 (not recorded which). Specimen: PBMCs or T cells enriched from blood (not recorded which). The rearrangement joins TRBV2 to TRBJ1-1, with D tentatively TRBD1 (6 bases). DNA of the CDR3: TGTGCCAGCAACGCACAGGGTGGGGACACTGAAGCTTTCTTT. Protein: CASNAQGGDTEAFF.